Listed below are T cell receptor beta chains from one sample, sequenced in a study of cytomegalovirus exposure and HLA in healthy donors. Sequencing used immunoSEQ multiplex PCR; TCRdb keeps in-frame clones, though not all of them. The table for this sample gives about 62,000 clones. The sequencing sample was made of PBMCs. These receptors were collected from a man under 40 in good health and CMV-seropositive. Both conserved end residues are part of each CDR3. The D gene is left open where the match is weak.

>TRBV30|TRBJ1-6|.
TGTGCCTGGAGTGAGGCGGACTATTCACCCCTCCACTTT
CAWSEADYSPLHF
>TRBV30|TRBJ1-5|.
TGTGCCTGGAGTGTAGCAGGGTATGAACAGCCCCAGCATTTT
CAWSVAGYEQPQHF
>TRBV7-9|TRBJ2-2|.
TGTGCCAGCAGCTTATTGCAGACCGGGGAGCTGTTTTTT
CASSLLQTGELFF
>TRBV7-8|TRBJ2-7|TRBD1
TGTGCCAGCAGCAAAAACCGGGACAGAAACTACGAGCAGTACTTC
CASSKNRDRNYEQYF
>TRBV12-5|TRBJ2-5|TRBD1
TGTGCTAGTGGTTTGGTACTTTCGCAATGGACAGGCCGCCAAGAGACCCAGTACTTC
CASGLVLSQWTGRQETQYF
>TRBV18|TRBJ2-3|.
TGTGCCAGCTCACCACCGCCGGGGTCGGATACGCAGTATTTT
CASSPPPGSDTQYF
>TRBV11-2|TRBJ2-2|.
TGTGCCAGCAGCCTAAATAATGGGGGGTGGGTAAACACCGGGGAGCTGTTTTTT
CASSLNNGGWVNTGELFF
>TRBV5-5|TRBJ2-7|.
TGTGCCAGCAGCTTGGTAATGTACGAGCAGTACTTC
CASSLVMYEQYF
>TRBV5-1|TRBJ2-7|.
TGCGCCAGCAGCCTCGAGAGTCGGTCCTACGAGCAGTACTTC
CASSLESRSYEQYF
>TRBV6-1|TRBJ2-1|.
TGTGCCAGCAGTGAAGCCTCGAATGAGCAGTTCTTC
CASSEASNEQFF
>TRBV7-9|TRBJ2-1|TRBD1
TGTGCCAGCAGCTTATCACAGGGGGTCGACAATGAGCAGTTCTTC
CASSLSQGVDNEQFF
>TRBV6-4|TRBJ2-3|TRBD2
TGTGCCAGCAGTGCTAGCGGGGGGGCAGATACGCAGTATTTT
CASSASGGADTQYF
>TRBV2|TRBJ2-7|TRBD1
TGTGCCAGCAGTTCACCGGGACAGGGGCTCGAGCAGTACTTC
CASSSPGQGLEQYF
>TRBV19|TRBJ2-1|.
TGTGCCAGTAGTATAGGAGTAAACAATGAGCAGTTCTTC
CASSIGVNNEQFF
>TRBV7-9|TRBJ2-2|.
TGTGCCAGCAGCTTTACAGGGATCACCGGGGAGCTGTTTTTT
CASSFTGITGELFF
>TRBV5-1|TRBJ2-4|TRBD1
TGCGCCAGCAGCCTGGGGGACAGGGAAGCCAAAAACATTCAGTACTTC
CASSLGDREAKNIQYF
>TRBV5-1|TRBJ2-1|TRBD2
TGCGCCAGCAGCCTAAGACTAGCGGGAGAGTTATACAATGAGCAGTTCTTC
CASSLRLAGELYNEQFF
>TRBV2|TRBJ2-2|.
TGTGCCAGCAGTGACTTTAACACCGGGGAGCTGTTTTTT
CASSDFNTGELFF
>TRBV5-6|TRBJ2-5|.
TGTGCCAGCAGCCTGACCGGGGAGACCCAGTACTTC
CASSLTGETQYF
>TRBV2|TRBJ2-4|.
TGTGCCAGCAGCCCCACAACGATGGCCAAAAACATTCAGTACTTC
CASSPTTMAKNIQYF
>TRBV25-1|TRBJ2-5|.
TGTGCCAGCAGTGAGTACAATACCCAAGAGACCCAGTACTTC
CASSEYNTQETQYF
>TRBV30|TRBJ1-5|TRBD1
TGTGCCTGGAGTAGGGGACAGATTAGCAATCAGCCCCAGCATTTT
CAWSRGQISNQPQHF
>TRBV7-3|TRBJ2-1|TRBD1
TGTGCCAGCAGCCCGAGAACAGGGGGCTCGCGCAATGAGCAGTTCTTC
CASSPRTGGSRNEQFF
>TRBV7-9|TRBJ2-7|TRBD2
TGTGCCAGCAGCATACTAGCGGAGGCCCCCTACGAGCAGTACTTC
CASSILAEAPYEQYF
>TRBV28|TRBJ2-1|.
TGTGCCAGCAGTTTTACCTACAATGAGCAGTTCTTC
CASSFTYNEQFF
>TRBV29-1|TRBJ2-2|.
TGCAGCGTTGGCTCCCGGACAGCGAACACCGGGGAGCTGTTTTTT
CSVGSRTANTGELFF
>TRBV5-4|TRBJ1-1|TRBD1
TGTGCCAGCAGCTTGGATATGGACAGGCGCACTGAAGCTTTCTTT
CASSLDMDRRTEAFF
>TRBV5-1|TRBJ2-2|.
TGCGCCAGCAGCTTGTTAGGGGCCACCGGGGAGCTGTTTTTT
CASSLLGATGELFF
>TRBV25-1|TRBJ1-2|.
TGTGCCAGCAGTTCCGGGTCAATAGTTGGATATGGCTACACCTTC
CASSSGSIVGYGYTF
>TRBV4-1|TRBJ1-4|TRBD1
TGCGCCAGCAGCCAGCTCGGACAGGGAGACGAAAAACTGTTTTTT
CASSQLGQGDEKLFF
>TRBV5-6|TRBJ2-7|.
TGTGCCAGCAGCTTGGTTCGAGACAGACCCCTCGAGCAGTACTTC
CASSLVRDRPLEQYF
>TRBV27|TRBJ2-1|TRBD2
TGTGCCAGCAGTCCACTTTGGGGGGGTGGGACTAGTCGGGTGAATGAGCAGTTCTTC
CASSPLWGGGTSRVNEQFF
>TRBV6-1|TRBJ1-4|.
TGTGCCAGCGCCATCCCAGCAACTAATGAAAAACTGTTTTTT
CASAIPATNEKLFF
>TRBV11-3|TRBJ2-7|TRBD1
TGTGCCAGCAGCCCTGGACAGGTAAATCCCTACGAGCAGTACTTC
CASSPGQVNPYEQYF
>TRBV6-1|TRBJ1-1|.
TGTGCCAGCACCGCACCAGGGCGCTTGGGTGAAGCTTTCTTT
CASTAPGRLGEAFF
>TRBV6-1|TRBJ1-4|.
TGTGCCAGCAGTCGGGGGAATAATGAAAAACTGTTTTTT
CASSRGNNEKLFF
>TRBV10-3|TRBJ2-3|TRBD1
TGTGCCATCCATGAGGGTGGTAGGGGGCGGGATACGCAGTATTTT
CAIHEGGRGRDTQYF
>TRBV6-5|TRBJ1-3|.
TGTGCCAGCAGTTATAAAGGGACTGGGAGAAACACCATATATTTT
CASSYKGTGRNTIYF
>TRBV6-5|TRBJ1-3|TRBD1
TGTGCCAGCAGCCCACAGGGGCAAGGAAACACCATATATTTT
CASSPQGQGNTIYF
>TRBV9|TRBJ2-2|TRBD2
TGTGCCAGCAGCGTAGAGGGACTAGCGGGGCCCAAGGAGCTGTTTTTT
CASSVEGLAGPKELFF
>TRBV5-6|TRBJ2-1|.
TGTGCCAGCAGCTTGGCCGGGCCTAGTTTGAGCGGAGGTTTAATCTTC
CASSLAGPSLSGGLIF
>TRBV18|TRBJ2-7|.
TGTGCCAGCTCACCTCGGAGGGGCTACGAGCAGTACTTC
CASSPRRGYEQYF
>TRBV18|TRBJ2-7|TRBD2
TGTGCCAGCGGACGGACTAGCGGGAGCGAGCAGTACTTC
CASGRTSGSEQYF
>TRBV2|TRBJ1-2|TRBD1
TGTGCCAGCAGCATAGTAAGACAGGGGTCGGGAGGCTACACCTTC
CASSIVRQGSGGYTF
>TRBV5-1|TRBJ1-2|.
TGCGCCAGCAGGTCAGGGGCACTCACATCTTCGGGCGGCTACACCTTC
CASRSGALTSSGGYTF
>TRBV7-2|TRBJ1-2|.
TGTGCCAGCAGCGACTACTCTTATGGCTACACCTTC
CASSDYSYGYTF
>TRBV6-4|TRBJ2-2|.
TGTGCCACTTCGGACACGAACACCGGGGAGCTGTTTTTT
CATSDTNTGELFF
>TRBV19|TRBJ2-7|.
TGTGCCAGTAGTATAGTCGCGGATTCCTACGAGCAGTACTTC
CASSIVADSYEQYF
>TRBV15|TRBJ1-3|.
TGTGCCACCAGCAGAGATGCGCAGGGGTTTGGAAACACCATATATTTT
CATSRDAQGFGNTIYF
>TRBV11-2|TRBJ2-5|.
TGTGCCAGCAGCTTAGATGTAACTCCGAAAACCCAGTACTTC
CASSLDVTPKTQYF
>TRBV9|TRBJ2-3|TRBD2
TGTGCCAGCAGCGCTTTAGCGGGAGCAGATACGCAGTATTTT
CASSALAGADTQYF
>TRBV30|TRBJ1-4|.
TGTGCCTGGAGTTTAACAGGGTCAACTAATGAAAAACTGTTTTTT
CAWSLTGSTNEKLFF
>TRBV7-9|TRBJ2-7|.
TGTGCCAGCAGCACCGCGGAAAGGCTCGCCTACGAGCAGTACTTC
CASSTAERLAYEQYF
>TRBV4-2|TRBJ2-7|TRBD1
TGTGCCAGCAGCCAAGGGACAGGGGGCCCCTACGAGCAGTACTTC
CASSQGTGGPYEQYF